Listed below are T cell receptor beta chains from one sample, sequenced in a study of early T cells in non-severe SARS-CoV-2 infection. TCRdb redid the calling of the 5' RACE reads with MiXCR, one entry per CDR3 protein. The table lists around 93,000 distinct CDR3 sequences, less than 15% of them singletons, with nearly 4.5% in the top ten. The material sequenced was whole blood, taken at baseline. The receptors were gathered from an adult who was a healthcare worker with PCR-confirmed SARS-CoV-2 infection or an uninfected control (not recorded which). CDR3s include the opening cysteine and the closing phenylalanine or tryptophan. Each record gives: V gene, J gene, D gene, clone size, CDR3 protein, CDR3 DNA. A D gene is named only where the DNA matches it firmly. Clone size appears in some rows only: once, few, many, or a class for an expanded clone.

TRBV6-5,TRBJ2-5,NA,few,CASSYLGQIQETQYF,TGTGCCAGCAGTTACTTAGGACAGATCCAAGAGACCCAGTACTTC
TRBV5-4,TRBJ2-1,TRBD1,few,CASSSRRTGDEQFF,TGTGCCAGCAGCTCCCGGAGGACAGGGGATGAGCAGTTCTTC
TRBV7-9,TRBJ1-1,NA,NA,CTSSLRAGIEAFF,TGTACCAGCAGCTTACGGGCAGGGATTGAAGCTTTCTTT
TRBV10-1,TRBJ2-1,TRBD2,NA,CASGGGNEQFF,TGCGCCAGCGGGGGGGGGAATGAGCAGTTCTTC
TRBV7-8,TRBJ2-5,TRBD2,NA,CASSPSGGGTQETQYF,TGTGCCAGCAGCCCTAGCGGGGGAGGGACCCAAGAGACCCAGTACTTC
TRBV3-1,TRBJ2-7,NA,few,CASSRQDSYEQYF,TGTGCCAGCTCCCGACAGGACTCCTACGAGCAGTACTTC
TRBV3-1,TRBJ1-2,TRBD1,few,CASSRGGQLPGDYTF,TGTGCCAGCTCCAGGGGGGGACAACTGCCGGGCGACTACACCTTC
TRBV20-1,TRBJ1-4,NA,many,CSAEREVGGHLFF,TGCAGTGCCGAACGGGAGGTGGGCGGTCACCTGTTTTTT
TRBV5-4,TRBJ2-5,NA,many,CASSLDRTETQYF,TGTGCCAGCAGCTTGGACCGAACGGAGACCCAGTACTTC
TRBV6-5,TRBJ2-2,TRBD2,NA,CASRRGDGELFF,TGTGCCAGCAGGCGGGGGGACGGGGAGCTGTTTTTT
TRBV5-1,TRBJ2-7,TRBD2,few,CASSYERGYEQYF,TGCGCCAGCAGCTACGAGCGGGGCTACGAGCAGTACTTC
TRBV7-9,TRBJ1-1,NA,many,CASSSLSGGLSAEAFF,TGTGCCAGCAGCTCACTATCTGGGGGGCTCTCGGCTGAAGCTTTCTTT
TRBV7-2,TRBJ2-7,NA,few,CASARAGLGYEQYF,TGTGCCAGTGCTAGGGCAGGGCTGGGGTACGAGCAGTACTTC
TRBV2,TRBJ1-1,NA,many,CASSGRRGNTEAFF,TGTGCCAGCAGTGGCCGACGAGGAAACACTGAAGCTTTCTTT
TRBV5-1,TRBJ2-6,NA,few,CASSLATGSGANVLTF,TGCGCCAGCAGCTTGGCCACGGGGTCTGGGGCCAACGTCCTGACTTTC
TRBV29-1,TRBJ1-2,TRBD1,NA,CSLRETGSYRYTF,TGCAGCCTACGGGAGACAGGGAGCTATCGCTACACCTTC
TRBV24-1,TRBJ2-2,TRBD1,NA,CATRGGRGTGELFF,TGTGCCACCAGAGGGGGCCGGGGCACCGGGGAGCTGTTTTTT
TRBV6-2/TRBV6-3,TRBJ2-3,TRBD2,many,CASNPARTSGGASYTQYF,TGTGCCAGCAATCCCGCGAGGACTAGCGGGGGGGCCTCATATACGCAGTATTTT
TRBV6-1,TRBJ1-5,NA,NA,CASSEREYSNQPQHF,TGTGCCAGCAGTGAAAGGGAGTATAGCAATCAGCCCCAGCATTTT
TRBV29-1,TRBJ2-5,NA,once,CSVRGRTYQETQYF,TGCAGCGTTAGAGGACGGACTTACCAAGAGACCCAGTACTTC
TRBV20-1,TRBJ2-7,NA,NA,CSARARVPYEQYF,TGCAGTGCTAGAGCCAGGGTACCCTACGAGCAGTACTTC
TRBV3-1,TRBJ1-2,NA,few,CASRGRVNYGYTF,TGTGCCAGCAGGGGCAGGGTTAACTATGGCTACACCTTC
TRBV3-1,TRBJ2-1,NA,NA,CASSQGLDSFYNEQFF,TGTGCCAGCAGCCAAGGTCTGGACAGTTTTTACAATGAGCAGTTCTTC
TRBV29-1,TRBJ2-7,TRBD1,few,CSVVQGSAYEQYF,TGCAGCGTTGTACAGGGGTCAGCTTACGAGCAGTACTTC
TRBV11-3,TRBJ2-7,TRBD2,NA,CASSLRTSGSYEQYF,TGTGCCAGCAGCTTAAGAACTAGCGGCTCCTACGAGCAGTACTTC
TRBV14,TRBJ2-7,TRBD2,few,CASSQDLPLAGVSYEQYF,TGTGCCAGCAGCCAAGATCTCCCACTAGCGGGAGTGTCCTACGAGCAGTACTTC
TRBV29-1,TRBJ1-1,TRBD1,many,CSAKGQGRKRTEAFF,TGCAGCGCTAAGGGACAGGGAAGAAAAAGGACTGAAGCTTTCTTT
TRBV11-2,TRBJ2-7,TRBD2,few,CASSLVLAGAREQYF,TGTGCCAGCAGCTTAGTCTTAGCGGGAGCGCGCGAGCAGTACTTC
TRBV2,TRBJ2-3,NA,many,CASSHRDGSTDTQYF,TGTGCCAGCAGTCACCGGGACGGCAGCACAGATACGCAGTATTTT
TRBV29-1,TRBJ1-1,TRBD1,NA,CSVEGEGASEAFF,TGCAGCGTTGAGGGCGAGGGGGCCTCTGAAGCTTTCTTT
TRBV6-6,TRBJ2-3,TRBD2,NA,CASKGPSGDTPTDTQYF,TGTGCCAGCAAAGGTCCGAGCGGGGATACTCCGACAGATACGCAGTATTTT
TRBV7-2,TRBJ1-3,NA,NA,CASSPRGFDTIYF,TGTGCCAGCAGCCCCCGGGGTTTTGACACCATATATTTT
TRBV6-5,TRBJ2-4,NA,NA,CASTVGGPGGIQYF,TGTGCCAGCACCGTCGGCGGACCGGGCGGCATTCAGTACTTC
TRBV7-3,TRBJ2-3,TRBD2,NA,CASRGGSSTDTQYF,TGTGCCAGCAGAGGCGGGAGCAGCACAGATACGCAGTATTTT
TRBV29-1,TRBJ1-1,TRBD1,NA,CSGYVLDRGAEAFF,TGCAGCGGGTATGTCCTGGACAGGGGCGCTGAAGCTTTCTTT
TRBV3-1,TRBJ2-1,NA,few,CASSQVSAGEQFF,TGTGCCAGCAGCCAAGTTTCTGCGGGGGAGCAGTTCTTC
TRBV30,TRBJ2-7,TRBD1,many,CAWSVGNRGEYF,TGTGCCTGGAGTGTGGGGAACAGGGGAGAGTACTTC
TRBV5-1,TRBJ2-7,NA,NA,CASSLSSVTSYEQYF,TGCGCCAGCAGCTTGTCTAGCGTAACTTCTTACGAGCAGTACTTC
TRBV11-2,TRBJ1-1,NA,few,CASSRQDEAFF,TGTGCCAGCAGCAGACAGGACGAGGCTTTCTTT
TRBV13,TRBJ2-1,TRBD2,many,CASSPRLAGDYNEQFF,TGTGCCAGCAGCCCGAGACTAGCGGGGGACTACAATGAGCAGTTCTTC
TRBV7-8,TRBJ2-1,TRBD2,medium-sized,CASSLGLAGPLDYNEQFF,TGTGCCAGCAGCTTAGGGCTAGCGGGACCCTTGGACTACAATGAGCAGTTCTTC
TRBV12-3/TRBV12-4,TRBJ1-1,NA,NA,CASNRGMNTEAFF,TGTGCCAGCAACCGAGGGATGAACACTGAAGCTTTCTTT
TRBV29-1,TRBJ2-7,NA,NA,CSVEDAHSYEQYF,TGCAGCGTTGAAGATGCTCACAGCTACGAGCAGTACTTC
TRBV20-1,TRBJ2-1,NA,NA,CSASRDDEQFF,TGCAGTGCCTCTAGGGACGATGAGCAGTTCTTC
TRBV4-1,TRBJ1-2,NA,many,CASSQDLAAANYGYTF,TGCGCCAGCAGCCAAGATCTGGCGGCAGCTAACTATGGCTACACCTTC
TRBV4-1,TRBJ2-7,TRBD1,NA,CASTARQGASYEQYF,TGCGCCAGCACCGCAAGACAGGGGGCATCCTACGAGCAGTACTTC
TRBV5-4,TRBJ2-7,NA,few,CASSYPGQMSYEQYF,TGTGCCAGCAGCTACCCGGGGCAGATGTCCTACGAGCAGTACTTC
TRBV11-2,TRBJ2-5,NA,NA,CASSSVRGAWETQYF,TGTGCCAGCAGCAGCGTTCGGGGGGCTTGGGAGACCCAGTACTTC
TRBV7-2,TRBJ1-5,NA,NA,CASSQTWQGSNQPQHF,TGTGCCAGCAGCCAAACCTGGCAGGGGTCTAATCAGCCCCAGCATTTT
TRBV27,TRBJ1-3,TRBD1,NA,CASSSRQGLAGNTIYF,TGTGCCAGCAGTTCAAGACAGGGGTTGGCTGGAAACACCATATATTTT
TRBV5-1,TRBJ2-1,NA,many,CASSLADTTYNEQFF,TGCGCCAGCAGCTTGGCGGACACTACCTACAATGAGCAGTTCTTC
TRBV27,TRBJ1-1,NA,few,CASRLQGGGTEAFF,TGTGCCAGCAGGCTACAGGGTGGCGGCACTGAAGCTTTCTTT
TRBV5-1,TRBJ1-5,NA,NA,CASSLGTDQPQHF,TGCGCCAGCAGCTTGGGTACAGATCAGCCCCAGCATTTT
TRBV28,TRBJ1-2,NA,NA,CASSSLGLNYGYTF,TGTGCCAGCAGTTCACTTGGGCTAAACTATGGCTACACCTTC
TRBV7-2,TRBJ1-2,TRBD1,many,CASSPWTGGAYGYTF,TGTGCCAGCAGCCCATGGACAGGGGGCGCCTATGGCTACACCTTC
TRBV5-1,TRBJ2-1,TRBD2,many,CASSLEAGGFNEQFF,TGCGCCAGCAGCTTGGAAGCGGGGGGTTTTAATGAGCAGTTCTTC